These 26 T cell receptor beta chains came from one sample sequenced in a study of CD8+CD57+ T cells in acquired aplastic anemia. CDR3 and TCR beta VDJ profiling relied on genomic DNA as the template. TCRdb called the reads again in MiXCR, with one record for every CDR3 protein. The data contain 100,000 to 150,000 distinct CDR3 sequences, 48% of them singletons. The specimen sequenced was sorted CD4+, CD8+, or CD8+CD57+ T cells (not recorded which) from PBMCs. Every receptor here comes from a human donor in good health, serving as a control.

This chain joins TRBV7-9 and TRBJ2-7; TRBD1 matches at 7 bases. Unmatched junction bases numbered 0, after V lost 8 bases and J lost 2 bases. The germline V gene encodes CDR1 SEHNR and CDR2 FQNEAQ (reference sequence). The CDR3 spans 11 residues. The CDR3 region is CASGTAYEQYF. CDR3 in DNA: TGTGCCAGCGGGACAGCCTACGAGCAGTACTTC.

Notes on this clonotype: A much larger clone sits a single nucleotide away, making a read error possible. This chain uses TRBV10-3 with TRBJ1-2; tentatively, D is TRBD1 (5 bases). The CDR3 contains 15 residues. CDR1 is ENHRY, CDR2 SYGVKD, per germline. The CDR3 bases are TGTGCCGTCAGTGAGTCGGTGGCAGGGCCTTATGGCTACACCTTC. Translated: CAVSESVAGPYGYTF.

This chain uses TRBV10-3 with TRBJ2-5; D is undetermined. The CDR3 extends over 15 amino acids. Trimming cost V 4 bases and J 2 bases, with 14 bases left between them. CDR1 is ENHRY and CDR2 is SYGVKD in the germline V gene. CDR3 amino acids: CAISVGALAQETQYF. The CDR3 DNA reads as TGTGCCATCAGTGTGGGTGCCCTCGCACAAGAGACCCAGTACTTC.

Turning to this clonotype: Just one base apart from a much larger clone, this may be a read error. This CDR3 reads CASSPSGGYYNGQFF. DNA for the CDR3: TGTGCCAGCAGCCCATCCGGGGGCTACTACAATGGGCAGTTCTTC. The V and J genes are TRBV5-6 and TRBJ2-1; D possibly uses TRBD1 or TRBD2 (6 bases each). The CDR3 extends over 15 amino acids. Germline loops: CDR1 SGHDT, CDR2 YYEEEE.

The chain carries TRBV7-7 and TRBJ2-1, with D perhaps matching TRBD2 (5 bases). Germline V lookup: CDR1 SSHAT, CDR2 FNYEAQ (reference sequence). Trimming removed 5 bases from V and 5 bases from J, with 10 bases in between. There are 13 residues in the CDR3. CDR3 protein: CASSTRPDNEQFF. The CDR3 DNA sequence: TGTGCCAGCAGCACTAGACCAGACAATGAGCAGTTCTTC.

This clonotype was observed at least ten times. This chain links TRBV5-5 with TRBJ2-7, with D possibly matching TRBD2 (6 bases). The V and J ends lost 4 bases and 4 bases respectively, with 15 bases between them. Germline V gene data show CDR1 as SGHKS and CDR2 as YYEKEE (reference sequence). There are 14 residues in the CDR3. The CDR3 spells CASSLSHAGYEQYF. CDR3 DNA sequence: TGTGCCAGCAGCCTCTCCCATGCGGGATACGAGCAGTACTTC.

The genes are TRBV6-1 and TRBJ2-7; 10 nucleotides line up with TRBD1. CDR3 length equals 15 residues. V trimming: 2 bases; J trimming: 1 base; junction bases outside the gene matches: 2. Germline V gives CDR1 MNHNS, CDR2 SASEGT. CDR3 protein: CASSEQGQGSYEQYF. In DNA, the CDR3 is TGTGCCAGCAGTGAACAGGGACAGGGGTCCTACGAGCAGTACTTC.

This clonotype came up many times. V usage is TRBV20-1 and J usage is TRBJ2-1, with D possibly matching TRBD1 (5 bases). V was shortened by 3 bases and J by 8 bases, with 11 bases between the two germline ends. The germline gives CDR1 DFQATT, CDR2 SNEGSKA (reference sequence). The CDR3 length is 12 residues. CDR3 in DNA: TGCAGTGCTAGCCAGGGTGTCGATGAGCAGTTCTTC. This translates into CSASQGVDEQFF.

The chain links TRBV20-1 to TRBJ2-3; 9 nucleotides line up with TRBD2. J gave up 2 bases and V 1 base, and 1 base lay outside the gene matches. Germline V CDR1 and CDR2: DFQATT, SNEGSKA (reference sequence). There are 14 residues in the CDR3. The CDR3 region is CSARGLAATDTQYF. CDR3 DNA sequence: TGCAGTGCTAGAGGACTAGCGGCCACAGATACGCAGTATTTT.

In this sample, this clonotype turned up many times. V and J are TRBV5-1 and TRBJ1-2, with 7 bases identical to TRBD1. The CDR3 is made up of 15 amino acids. The V gene's germline CDR1 is SGHRS and CDR2 YFSETQ. V dropped 4 bases and J dropped 0; count of bases not matched to a gene: 6. This chain's CDR3 is CASSIWTGSNYGYTF. The CDR3 DNA follows: TGCGCCAGCAGCATCTGGACAGGATCTAACTATGGCTACACCTTC.

This clonotype was counted once. The chain is built from TRBV7-9 and TRBJ2-7, with TRBD2 as a possible D gene (5 bases). The CDR3 has 14 amino acids. The germline CDR1 and CDR2 sequences are SEHNR and FQNEAQ (reference sequence). Trimming stripped 5 bases from V and 2 bases from J, with 13 bases between. The CDR3 protein is CASSQPGGPYEQYF. The CDR3 DNA sequence: TGTGCCAGCAGCCAGCCCGGAGGCCCCTACGAGCAGTACTTC. The full variable domain, its missing parts supplied by reference TRBV7-9 and TRBJ2-7, is DTGVSQNPRHKITKRGQNVTFRCDPISEHNRLYWYRQTLGQGPEFLTYFQNEAQLEKSRLLSDRFSAERPKGSFSTLEIQRTEQGDSAMYLCASSQPGGPYEQYFGPGTRLTVT.

The chain is built from TRBV20-1 and TRBJ1-2; 11 nucleotides match TRBD1. The CDR3 is made up of 13 amino acids. CDR1 is DFQATT, CDR2 SNEGSKA, per germline (reference sequence). CDR3 nucleotide sequence: TGCAGGATCGGACAGGGGGCCAACTATGGCTACACCTTC. This encodes CRIGQGANYGYTF.

V gene TRBV7-8 combines with J gene TRBJ2-7, with D possibly TRBD2 on 6 matching bases. Germline V CDR1 and CDR2: SGHVS, FQNEAQ. Trimming pared 2 bases from V and 3 bases from J, leaving 20 bases between. The CDR3 covers 17 residues. DNA of the CDR3: TGTGCCAGCAGCTTAAAAAGGGCTAGCGTTACTGACTACGAGCAGTACTTC. This codes for CASSLKRASVTDYEQYF.

The V and J genes are TRBV10-1 and TRBJ2-7; 7 nucleotides align to TRBD1. CDR3 length: 16 amino acids. V dropped 1 base and J dropped 4; count of bases not matched to a gene: 10. CDR1 is WNHNN, CDR2 SYGVQD, per germline (reference sequence). The CDR3: CASSEFRGSPKYEQYV. CDR3 DNA: TGCGCCAGCAGTGAGTTCAGGGGGTCCCCCAAGTACGAGCAGTACGTC.

This clonotype was counted ten times or more. The V gene is TRBV7-2, the J gene TRBJ2-5, with TRBD2 as a possible D gene (5 bases). Germline V gives CDR1 SGHTA, CDR2 FQGNSA. CDR3 length equals 15 residues. The V end lost 4 bases, the J end lost 1 base, and 13 bases lay between the germline ends. CDR3 in DNA: TGTGCCAGCAGCTCTAAGTCGGGGTTCCAAGAGACCCAGTACTTC. Protein product: CASSSKSGFQETQYF.

The rearrangement links TRBV7-2 to TRBJ1-1; the D gene is possibly TRBD1 (6 bases). Trimming pared 6 bases from V and 1 base from J, leaving 9 bases between. The CDR3 is made up of 13 amino acids. Germline V gives CDR1 SGHTA, CDR2 FQGNSA. The CDR3 DNA sequence: TGTGCCAGCAGACGACAGGAGAACACTGAAGCTTTCTTT. This gives the protein CASRRQENTEAFF.

This clonotype was counted a single time. The CDR3 reads CASSALVGLAEETQYF. The CDR3 DNA reads TGCGCCAGCAGTGCCTTGGTGGGACTAGCGGAAGAGACCCAGTACTTC. The gene calls are TRBV10-2 and TRBJ2-5; TRBD2 matches 11 bases. J gave up 3 bases and V 4 bases, and 7 bases lay outside the gene matches. The germline V gene has CDR1 WSHSY and CDR2 SAAADI. The CDR3 runs to 16 residues.

This sequence joins TRBV7-8 and TRBJ1-5; D not resolved. The germline V gene encodes CDR1 SGHVS and CDR2 FQNEAQ. V was shortened by 5 bases and J by 7 bases, with 15 bases between the two germline ends. This CDR3 has 14 amino acids. CDR3 protein: CASSPELLGQPQHF. In DNA, the CDR3 is TGTGCCAGCAGCCCTGAACTGCTAGGACAGCCCCAGCATTTT.

The V and J genes are TRBV2 and TRBJ2-7; D might be TRBD1 (6 bases). The germline V gene encodes CDR1 SNHLY and CDR2 FYNNEI. V dropped 3 bases and J dropped 2 bases, with 11 bases sitting between them. The CDR3 runs 14 residues. The CDR3 reads CASSDNRVPYEQYF. CDR3 in DNA: TGTGCCAGCAGTGATAACAGGGTCCCCTACGAGCAGTACTTC.

This clonotype was found once. The V gene is TRBV5-1, the J gene TRBJ2-7, with D hard to call. V shed 0 bases and J shed 6 bases, with 10 bases lying between them. Germline-derived CDR1 and CDR2 are SGHRS and YFSETQ. The length of the CDR3 is 13 residues. For the CDR3, the DNA is TGCGCCAGCAGCTTGGATTGGAAAAGCGAGCAGTACTTC. Its protein is CASSLDWKSEQYF.

The V and J genes are TRBV11-1 and TRBJ2-7, with D uncertain. Trimming took 1 base from V and 2 from J, leaving 18 bases between them. The V gene's germline CDR1 is SGHAT and CDR2 FQDESV (reference sequence). The CDR3 totals 17 residues. The CDR3 is CASSLVRFGSGPYEQYF. Written as DNA, the CDR3 is TGTGCCAGCAGCTTAGTTCGGTTCGGGTCAGGACCCTACGAGCAGTACTTC.

The rearrangement uses TRBV20-1 and TRBJ2-3; D is undetermined. This CDR3 is built from 14 residues. V shed 0 bases and J shed 2 bases, with 9 bases lying between them. The germline V gene has CDR1 DFQATT and CDR2 SNEGSKA (reference sequence). CDR3 sequence (DNA): TGCAGTGCTAGAGATCAAGCAAACACAGATACGCAGTATTTT. Translating it yields CSARDQANTDTQYF.

This clonotype has at least ten counts. This chain joins TRBV12-3 or TRBV12-4 and TRBJ1-1; 9 bases line up with TRBD1. The CDR3 is made up of 16 amino acids. V lost 7 bases and J lost 1; bases outside the gene matches: 10. CDR3 in amino acids: CASTTSGGQGNTEAFF. CDR3 DNA sequence: TGTGCCAGCACCACCTCGGGGGGACAGGGGAACACTGAAGCTTTCTTT.

With regard to this clonotype: This may be a read error: a much more frequent sequence differs by one nucleotide. The chain combines TRBV12-3 or TRBV12-4 with TRBJ2-7; 8 nucleotides line up with TRBD2. Trimming removed 6 bases from V and 2 bases from J; junction bases left unmatched: 9. The CDR3 sequence is 15 residues long. CDR3 nucleotides: TGTGCCAGCAGCGTGAGCGGGGGCCCTACCTACGAGCAGTACTTC. Its translation: CASSVSGGPTYEQYF.

The chain carries TRBV15 and TRBJ2-5; 9 bases align to TRBD1. This CDR3 is 14 amino acids long. J gave up 4 bases and V 7 bases, and 7 bases lay outside the gene matches. The germline V gene encodes CDR1 LNHNV and CDR2 YYDKDF (reference sequence). The CDR3 region has the DNA TGTGCCACCACCTCGGGACAGGGTTCAGAGACCCAGTACTTC. It specifies CATTSGQGSETQYF.

Concerning this clonotype: The junction departs from the called germline gene at one end, perhaps through a read error. V and J are TRBV6-5 and TRBJ1-4, with D maybe TRBD1 (6 bases). Looked up from germline, CDR1 is MNHEY and CDR2 is SVGAGI. This CDR3 comprises 17 residues. CDR3 loop: CASGYLEGGGTNEKLFF. In DNA form, the CDR3 reads TGTGCCAGCGGTTACCTAGAGGGGGGGGGAACTAATGAAAAACTGTTTTTT.